Following are 3 T cell receptor beta chains from one sample sequenced in a study of T cell changes during pregnancy in multiple sclerosis. Libraries were prepared by immunoSEQ multiplex PCR; TCRdb keeps only in-frame clonotypes and omits some of them. Of over 60,000 clones listed, about 96% are singletons. Specimen: CD8+ T cells from peripheral blood mononuclear cells, collected after pregnancy. These receptors were collected from a female donor with multiple sclerosis, enrolled in a pregnancy study.

This chain connects TRBV11-2 to TRBJ2-1; D may be TRBD1 (6 bases). V was clipped by 6 bases and J by 4 bases, with 19 bases between them. Germline loops: CDR1 SGHAT, CDR2 FQNNGV. CDR3 length: 16 residues. Here the CDR3 reads CASSDRSGHYYNEQFF. The CDR3 DNA follows: TGTGCCAGCAGTGATCGTTCGGGACACTATTACAATGAGCAGTTCTTC.

The chain carries TRBV7-8 and TRBJ2-1, with D possibly TRBD2 on 5 matching bases. The CDR3 length is 16 residues. Germline-derived CDR1 and CDR2 are SGHVS and FQNEAQ. Trimming took off 1 base at V and 8 bases at J, with 18 bases between the two ends. Here the CDR3 reads CASSLELVRRFDEQFF. In nucleotides, the CDR3 is TGTGCCAGCAGCTTAGAACTAGTGAGAAGGTTCGATGAGCAGTTCTTC. Complete variable domain (other parts from reference TRBV7-8 and TRBJ2-1): GAGVSQSPRYKVAKRGQDVALRCDPISGHVSLFWYQQALGQGPEFLTYFQNEAQLDKSGLPSDRFFAERPEGSVSTLKIQRTQQEDSAVYLCASSLELVRRFDEQFFGPGTRLTVL.

The chain is built from TRBV28 and TRBJ1-2; unclear D gene. Germline V gene data show CDR1 as MDHEN and CDR2 as SYDVKM. This CDR3 is built from 14 residues. V was pared by 5 bases and J by 2 bases, with 12 bases between. DNA of the CDR3: TGTGCCAGCAGTAACGCCGCGGGCAACTATGGCTACACCTTC. Protein sequence: CASSNAAGNYGYTF.